The 2 T cell receptor beta chains in this list originate from one sample, sequenced in a study of T cell repertoires in cytomegalovirus infection. These receptors are not linked to any known antigen. TCRdb analysed the reads with MiXCR anew, one entry per CDR3 protein. The sample lists hundreds of thousands of distinct CDR3 sequences, around 31% occurring once. The sample was cultured PBMCs, taken from culture after CMV antigen stimulation. The receptors shown here come from a human donor in good health (CMV status not recorded). Some clones in this sample may be carry-over from other donors' samples.

The CDR3 sequence is CAISAEVGTGSNSPLHF. The DNA of the CDR3 is TGTGCCATCAGTGCAGAGGTTGGGACAGGAAGCAATTCACCCCTCCACTTT. The chain employs TRBV10-3 and TRBJ1-6, with 8 bases lining up with TRBD1. After removal of 4 bases from V and 7 bases from J, the junction contained 12 bases not matched to a gene. CDR1 is ENHRY, CDR2 SYGVKD, per germline. CDR3 length: 17 residues.

The CDR3 protein is CSAWAAVGTQYF. Written as DNA, the CDR3 is TGCAGTGCTTGGGCAGCCGTTGGGACCCAGTACTTC. The rearrangement joins TRBV20-1 to TRBJ2-5; unclear D gene. Germline V CDR1 and CDR2: DFQATT, SNEGSKA (reference sequence). The CDR3 loop spans 12 amino acids. Between the trimmed V and J ends, which lost 5 bases and 7 bases, there was a span of 14 bases.